Only one count was recorded for the clone carrying this TCR beta chain. This record comes from a study of shared clonotypes between healthy human individuals. The germline CDR1 and CDR2 sequences are MDHEN and SYDVKM. Trimming shortened V by 4 bases and J by 4 bases, and 17 bases separated the two germline ends. The CDR3 contains 15 residues. An even split of each subset's genomic DNA across several immunoSEQ plates was performed. Repertoires were generated with immunoSEQ multiplex PCR, while TCRdb's copy carries only in-frame clones and drops some. The sample yields about 980,000 clones, about 80% seen once.

This sequence joins TRBV28 and TRBJ2-7; either TRBD1 or TRBD2 may fit D (5 bases each). The source material was memory CD4+ T cells sorted from blood. As to subset: CD45RA-negative fraction. The receptor comes from a man aged 18-30 years in good health. The CDR3 DNA follows: TGTGCCAGCAGTTCCCGAGGGGTGGGAACGTACGAGCAGTACTTC. As protein: CASSSRGVGTYEQYF.